Presented here are 20 T cell receptor beta chains from one specimen sequenced in a study of response to subunit inactivated influenza vaccine. TCRdb analysed the RT-PCR reads with MiXCR anew, one entry per CDR3 protein. The table lists 550,000 to 650,000 distinct CDR3 sequences, around 11% of them singletons, with about 10% in the top ten. The specimen comprised PBMCs from blood, sampled on the day of vaccination. The origin of the receptors is a man aged 50-59 years who received an inactivated influenza vaccine.

This clonotype appeared a few times. This rearrangement joins TRBV6-4 to TRBJ1-4; 9 bases fit TRBD1. The CDR3 extends over 15 amino acids. Germline V lookup: CDR1 MRHNA, CDR2 SNTAGT. The trim removed 3 bases at V and 2 bases at J, leaving 1 base unmatched. CDR3 nucleotides: TGTGCCAGCAGTGAAGGGACAGGGACTAATGAAAAACTGTTTTTT. Translated: CASSEGTGTNEKLFF.

This clonotype was detected a few times. The chain links TRBV18 to TRBJ1-4; D may be TRBD1 (6 bases). With 3 bases removed from V and 14 bases from J, the gap between germline ends came to 16 bases. Germline V gene lookup returns CDR1 KGHSH and CDR2 LQKENI. The CDR3 is made up of 13 amino acids. The CDR3 region has the DNA TGTGCCAGCTCACCTAGGACAGCGGATGATCTGTTTTTT. Its protein product is CASSPRTADDLFF.

Only a few counts were recorded for this clonotype. V gene TRBV28 combines with J gene TRBJ2-6, with D unclear. The V gene's germline CDR1 is MDHEN and CDR2 SYDVKM. V lost 7 bases and J 2 bases, leaving 6 bases between the germline ends. CDR3 size: 13 residues. The CDR3 loop reads CASKLPGANVLTF. CDR3 in DNA: TGTGCCAGCAAGCTCCCTGGGGCCAACGTCCTGACTTTC.

The chain combines TRBV14 with TRBJ2-2; 7 nucleotides align to TRBD2. Per germline, CDR1 SGHDN and CDR2 FVKESK. This CDR3 has 19 residues. With 4 bases clipped from V and 4 bases from J, the junction kept 18 bases outside the gene matches. CDR3: CASSRWAPYQGGPTGELFF. The DNA for the CDR3 is TGTGCCAGCAGCCGTTGGGCCCCTTATCAGGGAGGGCCCACCGGGGAGCTGTTTTTT.

The rearrangement links TRBV6-2 or TRBV6-3 to TRBJ2-6, with TRBD1 matching 8 bases. V shed 4 bases and J 1 base; nucleotides not matched to a gene: 12. CDR3 length equals 19 residues. Germline V lookup: CDR1 MNHEY, CDR2 SVGEGT. CDR3 nucleotides: TGTGCCAGCAGTTGGATCCTCCGACAGGGGCTATCTGGGGCCAACGTCCTGACTTTC. It translates to CASSWILRQGLSGANVLTF.

This clonotype was seen at least ten times. V usage is TRBV10-3 and J usage is TRBJ2-3; TRBD2 matches at 7 bases. V was clipped by 11 bases and J by 0 bases; unmatched bases: 11. This CDR3 has 15 amino acids. Germline CDR1 and CDR2: ENHRY and SYGVKD. The CDR3 is CAHQQGAGSTDTQYF. CDR3 sequence (DNA): TGTGCCCACCAGCAGGGAGCGGGAAGCACAGATACGCAGTATTTT.

This clonotype occurred many times. V is TRBV27 and J is TRBJ2-3; D is uncertain. The germline CDR1 and CDR2 sequences are MNHEY and SMNVEV (reference sequence). CDR3 length equals 14 residues. V was clipped by 5 bases and J by 4 bases, with 13 bases between them. CDR3 residues: CASSPKTNPDTQYF. DNA for the CDR3: TGTGCCAGCAGTCCGAAGACGAATCCAGATACGCAGTATTTT.

This clonotype was observed at least ten times. The J gene is TRBJ2-5, the V gene TRBV27; 11 bases align to TRBD2. With 5 bases clipped from V and 5 bases from J, the junction kept 16 bases outside the gene matches. Germline CDR1 MNHEY, CDR2 SMNVEV (reference sequence). The CDR3 consists of 18 residues. In DNA form, the CDR3 reads TGTGCCAGCAGTCGCTTCCACTCAACTAGCGGGAGTTTGGAGACCCAGTACTTC. Translation gives CASSRFHSTSGSLETQYF.

This clonotype was detected many times. The chain is built from TRBV29-1 and TRBJ2-5; 8 bases are shared with TRBD2. This CDR3 has 13 residues. Trimming removed 5 bases from V and 7 bases from J; junction bases left unmatched: 9. Per the germline V gene, CDR1 is SQVTM and CDR2 is ANQGSEA. CDR3 sequence (DNA): TGCAGCGTTATAACGGGAGGGGGAGGGACCCAGTACTTC. Amino acids: CSVITGGGGTQYF.

This clonotype was found a few times. The CDR3 coding sequence is TGTGCCAGCAGTTTAATCAACACTGCAACTAATGAAAAACTGTTTTTT. Its protein is CASSLINTATNEKLFF. This sequence joins TRBV6-5 and TRBJ1-4; D unresolved. The CDR3 loop spans 16 amino acids. V was pared by 4 bases and J by 0 bases, with 12 bases between. Germline CDR1 reads MNHEY; CDR2 reads SVGAGI.

This clonotype was recorded at least ten times. The gene calls are TRBV3-1 and TRBJ1-1; D gene uncertain. Trimming took off 1 base at V and 1 base at J, with 4 bases between the two ends. Germline assignment: CDR1 LGHDT and CDR2 YNNKEL (reference sequence). There are 13 residues in the CDR3. As DNA, the CDR3 is TGTGCCAGCAGCCAAGTTGGGAACACTGAAGCTTTCTTT. Translated: CASSQVGNTEAFF.

The V and J genes are TRBV5-1 and TRBJ2-7, with TRBD1 matching 10 bases. V shed 5 bases, J shed 3 bases, and the junction held 5 bases outside the gene matches. CDR1 SGHRS and CDR2 YFSETQ come from the germline V gene. This CDR3 has 14 amino acids. The CDR3 spells CASRPGQGNYEQYF. In nucleotides, the CDR3 is TGCGCCAGCAGACCGGGACAGGGGAACTACGAGCAGTACTTC.

In the case of this clonotype: This may be a read error: a much more frequent sequence differs by one nucleotide. The chain combines TRBV12-3 or TRBV12-4 with TRBJ2-1, with 9 nucleotides matching TRBD1. This CDR3 region has 16 residues. The CDR3 DNA follows: TGTGCCAGAAGTTTAGGTGACAGGGGGGTAAACGATGAGCAGTTCTTC. It specifies CARSLGDRGVNDEQFF.

There are a few counts of this clonotype. The V gene is TRBV4-2, the J gene TRBJ2-1; 11 bases fit TRBD2. This CDR3 spans 15 amino acids. The V gene end was trimmed by 4 bases and the J gene end by 6 bases; junction bases not matched to a gene: 5. Germline values: CDR1 LGHNA, CDR2 YNFKEQ. The CDR3 loop reads CASSLGTSGPNEQFF. DNA for the CDR3: TGTGCCAGCAGCCTGGGGACTAGCGGCCCCAATGAGCAGTTCTTC.

The V and J genes are TRBV9 and TRBJ1-4; a weak D match, TRBD1 (5 bases). The V gene lost 4 bases and the J gene lost 5 bases, with 18 bases spanning the gap. The CDR3 contains 16 residues. In germline, CDR1 is SGDLS, CDR2 YYNGEE. CDR3 loop: CASSRASVTENEKLFF. As DNA, the CDR3 is TGTGCCAGCAGCCGGGCCTCGGTGACAGAAAATGAAAAACTGTTTTTT.

This clonotype was detected ten times or more. This chain connects TRBV3-1 to TRBJ2-3; D not certain. The germline V and J ends were trimmed by 1 base and 4 bases, with 9 bases remaining between them. Germline loops: CDR1 LGHDT, CDR2 YNNKEL (reference sequence). This CDR3 contains 14 residues. The chain's CDR3 is CASSQGTTADTQYF. The CDR3 coding sequence is TGTGCCAGCAGCCAAGGTACTACGGCAGATACGCAGTATTTT.

V usage is TRBV21-1 and J usage is TRBJ2-7; the D call TRBD1 from the table was never checked on the DNA. TRBV21-1 is termed a pseudogene. This CDR3 has 15 amino acids. The DNA of the CDR3 is TGTGCCAGCTTGTCGGGGGACAGTCAGTACTACGAGCAGTACTTC. Translated, it gives CASLSGDSQYYEQYF.

This clonotype has more than one count but fewer than ten. The J gene is TRBJ2-7, the V gene TRBV7-2; 10 nucleotides align to TRBD2. V gave up 2 bases and J gave up 5 bases; unmatched junction bases: 9. This CDR3 contains 16 residues. The V gene's germline CDR1 is SGHTA and CDR2 FQGNSA. CDR3 sequence reads: CASSLSASGGVDEQYF. The DNA for the CDR3 is TGTGCCAGCAGCTTATCGGCTAGCGGGGGAGTCGACGAGCAGTACTTC.

This clonotype was found many times. The V gene is TRBV28, the J gene TRBJ1-2; D is unclear. Looked up from germline, CDR1 is MDHEN and CDR2 is SYDVKM. The ends were cut back, 6 bases at V and 4 bases at J, with 12 bases in the middle. The CDR3 has 13 residues. The CDR3 region is CASSLRPSYGYTF. In nucleotides, the CDR3 is TGTGCCAGCAGCCTTAGGCCGTCCTATGGCTACACCTTC.

This chain connects TRBV6-1 to TRBJ1-5, with 7 bases matching TRBD1. J gave up 5 bases and V 1 base, and 8 bases lay outside the gene matches. Germline CDR1 and CDR2: MNHNS and SASEGT. The CDR3 sequence is 16 residues long. CDR3 DNA: TGTGCCAGCAGTGAAGATAGCAGGGGGGATTATCAGCCCCAGCATTTT. Protein sequence: CASSEDSRGDYQPQHF.